At least ten counts were recorded for the clone carrying this TCR beta chain. Its antigen is not known. This sample stems from a study of CD8 T cells in ankylosing spondylitis. Study conclusions and caveats: A TCR beta motif of several highly homologous variants seemed to mark ankylosing spondylitis blood.

The germline gives CDR1 MGHDK, CDR2 SYGVNS. Trimming removed 1 base from V and 2 bases from J, with 13 bases in between. The CDR3 covers 16 residues. TCR beta libraries were made by quantitative 5'-RACE with molecular barcodes. TCRdb fed the 5' RACE reads into MiXCR, producing one record per CDR3 protein. Of 55,000 or so distinct CDR3 sequences in the sample, about 7% were seen once. The TCR comes from a female donor with ankylosing spondylitis or in good health (not recorded which). Sequenced: blood, either unsorted or a sorted T cell fraction (not recorded which). V and J are TRBV25-1 and TRBJ2-3; TRBD1 is a possible D gene (6 bases). CDR3 in amino acids: CASSEWTVELTDTQYF. The CDR3 bases are TGTGCCAGCAGTGAATGGACAGTCGAACTCACAGATACGCAGTATTTT. The whole variable domain, remainder taken from reference TRBV25-1 and TRBJ2-3, is EADIYQTPRYLVIGTGKKITLECSQTMGHDKMYWYQQDPGMELHLIHYSYGVNSTEKGDLSSESTVSRIRTEHFPLTLESARPSHTSQYLCASSEWTVELTDTQYFGPGTRLTVL.